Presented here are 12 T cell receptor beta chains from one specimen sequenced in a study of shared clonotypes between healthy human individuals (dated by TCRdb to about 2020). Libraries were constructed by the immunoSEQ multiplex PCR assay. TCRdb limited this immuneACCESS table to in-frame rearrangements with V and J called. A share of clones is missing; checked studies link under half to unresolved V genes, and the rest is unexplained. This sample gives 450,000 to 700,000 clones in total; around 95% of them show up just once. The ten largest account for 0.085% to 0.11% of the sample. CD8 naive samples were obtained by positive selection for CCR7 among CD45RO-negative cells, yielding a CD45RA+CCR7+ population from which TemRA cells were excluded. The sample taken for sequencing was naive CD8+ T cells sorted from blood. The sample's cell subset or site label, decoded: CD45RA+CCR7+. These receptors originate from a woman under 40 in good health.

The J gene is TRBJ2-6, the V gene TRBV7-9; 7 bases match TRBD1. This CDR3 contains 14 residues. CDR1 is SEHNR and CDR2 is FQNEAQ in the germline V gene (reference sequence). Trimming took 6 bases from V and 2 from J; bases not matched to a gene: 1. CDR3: CASSTGAGANVLTF. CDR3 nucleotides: TGTGCCAGCAGTACAGGGGCTGGGGCCAACGTCCTGACTTTC.

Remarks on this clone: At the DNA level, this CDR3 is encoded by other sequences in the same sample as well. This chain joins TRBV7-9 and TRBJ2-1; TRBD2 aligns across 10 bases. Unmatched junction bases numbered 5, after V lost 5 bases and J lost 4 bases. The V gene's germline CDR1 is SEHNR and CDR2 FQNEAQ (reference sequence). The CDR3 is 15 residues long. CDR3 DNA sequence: TGTGCCAGCAGCGCTAGCGGGAGTTCGTACAATGAGCAGTTCTTC. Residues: CASSASGSSYNEQFF.

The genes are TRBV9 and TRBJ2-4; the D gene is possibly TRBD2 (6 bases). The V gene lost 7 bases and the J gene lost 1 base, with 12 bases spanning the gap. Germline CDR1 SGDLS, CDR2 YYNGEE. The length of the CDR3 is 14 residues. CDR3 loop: CASPWRAAKNIQYF. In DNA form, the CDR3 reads TGTGCCAGCCCCTGGAGGGCCGCCAAAAACATTCAGTACTTC. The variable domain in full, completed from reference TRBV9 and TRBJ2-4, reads DSGVTQTPKHLITATGQRVTLRCSPRSGDLSVYWYQQSLDQGLQFLIQYYNGEERAKGNILERFSAQQFPDLHSELNLSSLELGDSALYFCASPWRAAKNIQYFGAGTRLSVL.

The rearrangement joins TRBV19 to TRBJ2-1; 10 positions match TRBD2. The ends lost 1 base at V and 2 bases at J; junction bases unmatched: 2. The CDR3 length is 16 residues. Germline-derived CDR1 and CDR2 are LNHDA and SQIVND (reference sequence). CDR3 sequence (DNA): TGTGCCAGTAGTATAGTAGGACTAGCGGCCTACAATGAGCAGTTCTTC. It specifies CASSIVGLAAYNEQFF. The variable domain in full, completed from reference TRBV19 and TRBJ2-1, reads DGGITQSPKYLFRKEGQNVTLSCEQNLNHDAMYWYRQDPGQGLRLIYYSQIVNDFQKGDIAEGYSVSREKKESFPLTVTSAQKNPTAFYLCASSIVGLAAYNEQFFGPGTRLTVL.

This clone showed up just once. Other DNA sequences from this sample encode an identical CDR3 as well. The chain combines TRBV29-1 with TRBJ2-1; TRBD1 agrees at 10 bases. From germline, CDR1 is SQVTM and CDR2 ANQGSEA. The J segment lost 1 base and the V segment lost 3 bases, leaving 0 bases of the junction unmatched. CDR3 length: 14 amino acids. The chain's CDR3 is CSVEGQGSYNEQFF. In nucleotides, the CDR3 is TGCAGCGTTGAGGGACAGGGGTCCTACAATGAGCAGTTCTTC.

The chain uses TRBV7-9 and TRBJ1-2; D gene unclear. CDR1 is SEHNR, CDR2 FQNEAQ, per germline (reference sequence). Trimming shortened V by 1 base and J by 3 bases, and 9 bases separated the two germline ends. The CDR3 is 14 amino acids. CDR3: CASSLGTAYYGYTF. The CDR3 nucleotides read TGTGCCAGCAGCTTAGGGACGGCCTACTATGGCTACACCTTC.

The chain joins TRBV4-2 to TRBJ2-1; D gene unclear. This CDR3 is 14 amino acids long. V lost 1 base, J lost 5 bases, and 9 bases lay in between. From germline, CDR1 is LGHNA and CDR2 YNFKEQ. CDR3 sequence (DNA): TGTGCCAGCAGCCAAGCGGGTCTCGACAATGAGCAGTTCTTC. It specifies CASSQAGLDNEQFF.

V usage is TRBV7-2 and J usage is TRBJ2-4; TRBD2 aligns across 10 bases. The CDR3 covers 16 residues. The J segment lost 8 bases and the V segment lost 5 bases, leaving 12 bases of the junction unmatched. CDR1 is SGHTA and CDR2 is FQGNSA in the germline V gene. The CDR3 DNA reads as TGTGCCAGCAGCCAGCGGGTAGCGGGAGGTTTATACATTCAGTACTTC. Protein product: CASSQRVAGGLYIQYF.

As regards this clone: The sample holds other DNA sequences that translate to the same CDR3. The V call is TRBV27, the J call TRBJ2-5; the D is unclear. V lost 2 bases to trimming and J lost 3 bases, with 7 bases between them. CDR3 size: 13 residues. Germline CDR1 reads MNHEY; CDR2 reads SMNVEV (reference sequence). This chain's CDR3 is CASSLDREETQYF. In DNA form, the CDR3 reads TGTGCCAGCAGTTTAGATCGAGAAGAGACCCAGTACTTC.

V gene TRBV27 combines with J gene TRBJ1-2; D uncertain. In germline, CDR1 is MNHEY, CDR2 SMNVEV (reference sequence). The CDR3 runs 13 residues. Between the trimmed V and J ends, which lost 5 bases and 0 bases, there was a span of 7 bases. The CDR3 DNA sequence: TGTGCCAGCAGTGTTGAGGCTAACTATGGCTACACCTTC. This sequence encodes CASSVEANYGYTF.

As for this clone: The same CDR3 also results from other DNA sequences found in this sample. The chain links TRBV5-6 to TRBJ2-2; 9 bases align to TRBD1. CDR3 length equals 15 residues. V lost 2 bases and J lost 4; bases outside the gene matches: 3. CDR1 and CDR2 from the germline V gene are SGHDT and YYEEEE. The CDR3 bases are TGTGCCAGCAGCTTTGGGACAGGGTCCACCGGGGAGCTGTTTTTT. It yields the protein CASSFGTGSTGELFF.

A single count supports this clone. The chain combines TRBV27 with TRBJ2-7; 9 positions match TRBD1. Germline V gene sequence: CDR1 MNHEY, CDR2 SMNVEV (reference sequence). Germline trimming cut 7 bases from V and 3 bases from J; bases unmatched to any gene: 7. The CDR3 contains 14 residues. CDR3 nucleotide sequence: TGTGCCAGCACCGTGACAGGGGGTAACTACGAGCAGTACTTC. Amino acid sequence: CASTVTGGNYEQYF.